This TCR beta chain was profiled in a study of cytomegalovirus exposure and HLA in healthy donors. Profiled with immunoSEQ multiplex PCR; TCRdb holds only in-frame clones, not every one. The repertoire includes 130,000 to 150,000 clones, about 88% of them detected once, and more than 2.5% sits in the top ten. The V segment lost 1 base and the J segment 4 bases; nucleotides outside the gene matches: 8. CDR1 and CDR2 from the germline V gene are SEHNR and FQNEAQ (reference sequence). The CDR3 has 16 residues. The donors were part of the approximately 120-subject validation cohort, which stood apart from the roughly 700-subject first cohort.

The chain couples TRBV7-9 to TRBJ2-7; 9 bases line up with TRBD2. Material for sequencing was PBMCs. This TCR derives from a young woman in good health and CMV-seropositive. The CDR3 bases are TGTGCCAGCAGCTTAGGGATTAGCGGGAGCCCTTACGAGCAGTACTTC. Encoded protein: CASSLGISGSPYEQYF.